A single sample gave rise to the 19 T cell receptor beta chains below, sequenced in a study of T cell repertoires in aging, cancer and after chemotherapy. The template was genomic DNA from peripheral blood, not RNA. Rearranged V-D-J TRB sequences were amplified with a mixed TRB-A/B primer pool. In TCRdb, the multiplex PCR reads were re-called with MiXCR into one record per CDR3 protein. Altogether some 9,000 distinct CDR3 sequences are present, roughly 39% being singletons, with the ten largest covering 10% to 15%. Specimen: blood. The receptor set was obtained from a human donor with a solid tumor.

This clonotype was observed a handful of times. V gene TRBV11-3 combines with J gene TRBJ2-1; D might be TRBD2 (7 bases). Germline lookup yields CDR1 SGHNT and CDR2 YENEEA. The CDR3 is made up of 15 amino acids. Trimming took 0 bases from V and 8 from J, leaving 14 bases between them. The CDR3 DNA follows: TGTGCCAGCAGCTTAGAGGGGGGGCCACTCGATGAGCAGTTCTTC. The encoded protein is CASSLEGGPLDEQFF.

The rearrangement joins TRBV18 to TRBJ1-1; TRBD1 aligns across 7 bases. The CDR3 is 16 amino acids. Germline CDR1 KGHSH, CDR2 LQKENI. Trimming at V came to 3 bases and at J to 0 bases, leaving 7 bases not matched to a gene. The CDR3 sequence is CASSPNTGTVNTEAFF. The CDR3 nucleotides read TGTGCCAGCTCACCGAACACCGGGACAGTGAACACTGAAGCTTTCTTT.

Within the sample, this clonotype is large. The chain recombines TRBV29-1 with TRBJ2-3; D remains unclear. V was pared by 3 bases and J by 0 bases, with 4 bases between. Germline-derived CDR1 and CDR2 are SQVTM and ANQGSEA. The length of the CDR3 is 12 residues. CDR3 amino acids: CSVESSTDTQYF. DNA of the CDR3: TGCAGCGTTGAGAGCAGCACAGATACGCAGTATTTT.

This clonotype appeared once. The rearrangement links TRBV6-5 to TRBJ1-2, with D unresolved. The germline V gene has CDR1 MNHEY and CDR2 SVGAGI. The CDR3 has 15 residues. The V end lost 0 bases, the J end lost 4 bases, and 12 bases lay between the germline ends. CDR3 sequence (DNA): TGTGCCAGCAGTTACTCCCCAGAAGAGGCCTATGGCTACACCTTC. The encoded protein is CASSYSPEEAYGYTF.

The gene calls are TRBV29-1 and TRBJ1-1, with a weak D call TRBD1 (6 bases). The length of the CDR3 is 14 residues. The V and J ends lost 5 bases and 5 bases respectively, with 18 bases between them. Germline lookup yields CDR1 SQVTM and CDR2 ANQGSEA. Here the CDR3 reads CSVKGGRGSTEAFF. CDR3 coding DNA: TGCAGCGTTAAAGGGGGTCGGGGATCTACTGAAGCTTTCTTT.

This clonotype has just a few counts. The chain combines TRBV19 with TRBJ1-1; the D is unclear. The V gene's germline CDR1 is LNHDA and CDR2 SQIVND (reference sequence). Trimming took 8 bases from V and 10 from J, leaving 14 bases between them. CDR3 length: 11 amino acids. The CDR3 sequence is CASSPWVGAFF. CDR3 sequence (DNA): TGTGCCAGTTCGCCGTGGGTGGGAGCTTTCTTT.

This chain uses TRBV20-1 with TRBJ2-5, with D tentatively TRBD2 (6 bases). The germline V gene has CDR1 DFQATT and CDR2 SNEGSKA (reference sequence). Deletions cut 4 bases from V and 5 bases from J, with 17 bases between. The CDR3 is 14 residues long. The CDR3 here is CSANPPGLGETQYF. The CDR3 nucleotides read TGCAGTGCTAACCCTCCGGGACTGGGTGAGACCCAGTACTTC.

This clonotype is labeled as medium-sized. The rearrangement links TRBV19 to TRBJ2-2, with D unclear. Germline CDR1 is LNHDA and CDR2 is SQIVND (reference sequence). The CDR3 spans 16 residues. Trimming pared 5 bases from V and 0 bases from J, leaving 13 bases between. This CDR3 is CASSLDGGTNTGELFF. CDR3 coding DNA: TGTGCCAGTAGTTTGGACGGCGGAACGAACACCGGGGAGCTGTTTTTT.

The chain combines TRBV12-3 or TRBV12-4 with TRBJ1-4, with 9 positions matching TRBD1. After removal of 4 bases from V and 5 bases from J, the junction contained 2 bases not matched to a gene. CDR3 length: 14 amino acids. CDR3 nucleotide sequence: TGTGCCAGCAGTTCCGGACAGGGGAATGAAAAACTGTTTTTT. Translation gives CASSSGQGNEKLFF.

This clonotype was picked up a small number of times. V gene TRBV5-4 combines with J gene TRBJ2-5; 9 bases are shared with TRBD2. The CDR3 runs to 14 residues. V trimming: 1 base; J trimming: 2 bases; junction bases outside the gene matches: 0. CDR1 and CDR2 (germline): SGHNT, YYREEE (reference sequence). The CDR3 DNA sequence: TGTGCCAGCAGCTTGACTAGCGGGCAAGAGACCCAGTACTTC. Its translation: CASSLTSGQETQYF.

V usage is TRBV6-5 and J usage is TRBJ1-6; D gene uncertain. This CDR3 has 16 residues. V was clipped by 6 bases and J by 10 bases, with 22 bases between them. Germline-derived CDR1 and CDR2 are MNHEY and SVGAGI. DNA of the CDR3: TGTGCCAGCAGCAGCGGTTGGGGTCAGGCCGGATCACCCCTCCACTTT. This encodes CASSSGWGQAGSPLHF.

In its sample, this clonotype was seen a few times. The V call is TRBV6-5, the J call TRBJ1-2; D uncertain. This CDR3 has 13 residues. V lost 2 bases and J lost 2, with 6 bases in between. Germline CDR1 and CDR2: MNHEY and SVGAGI. The DNA of the CDR3 is TGTGCCAGCAGTTACGGGCAGAACTATGGCTACACCTTC. Translating gives CASSYGQNYGYTF.

V is TRBV11-3 and J is TRBJ2-3, with unresolved D. CDR1 and CDR2 from the germline V gene are SGHNT and YENEEA. V was trimmed by 5 bases and J by 2 bases, leaving 8 bases between them. This CDR3 spans 13 amino acids. The chain's CDR3 is CASSPTSTDTQYF. DNA of the CDR3: TGTGCCAGCAGCCCTACCTCCACAGATACGCAGTATTTT.

There are a few counts of this clonotype. The V gene is TRBV30, the J gene TRBJ2-1; the match to TRBD1 covers 7 bases. The germline CDR1 and CDR2 sequences are GTSNPN and SVGIG (reference sequence). Trimming at V came to 0 bases and at J to 7 bases, leaving 3 bases not matched to a gene. The CDR3 spans 13 residues. CDR3 residues: CAWSVGGVNEQFF. The CDR3 bases are TGTGCCTGGAGTGTAGGGGGCGTTAATGAGCAGTTCTTC. The variable domain in full, completed from reference TRBV30 and TRBJ2-1, reads SQTIHQWPATLVQPVGSPLSLECTVEGTSNPNLYWYRQAAGRGLQLLFYSVGIGQISSEVPQNLSASRPQDRQFILSSKKLLLSDSGFYLCAWSVGGVNEQFFGPGTRLTVL.

This clonotype was picked up one time. The V gene is TRBV6-2 or TRBV6-3, the J gene TRBJ2-7, with 11 nucleotides matching TRBD1. V shed 2 bases, J shed 5 bases, and the junction held 14 bases outside the gene matches. The CDR3 has 18 residues. Germline V gene lookup returns CDR1 MNHEY and CDR2 SVGEGT. In DNA form, the CDR3 reads TGTGCCAGCAGTTACGACCTCCCTCCGGGACAGGGGGTCAACGAGCAGTACTTC. This translates into CASSYDLPPGQGVNEQYF.

The chain has TRBV6-5 and TRBJ2-3; possible D gene TRBD2, 6 bases. Trimming stripped 5 bases from V and 0 bases from J, with 15 bases between. CDR3 length equals 16 residues. Germline values: CDR1 MNHEY, CDR2 SVGAGI. The CDR3 DNA follows: TGTGCCAGCAGTGTCATGGGCGGGACTAGCACAGATACGCAGTATTTT. Encoded protein: CASSVMGGTSTDTQYF.

This clonotype rates as medium-sized. This chain links TRBV6-5 with TRBJ2-2; D not certain. The ends were cut back, 7 bases at V and 4 bases at J, with 10 bases in the middle. Germline CDR1 is MNHEY and CDR2 is SVGAGI. The length of the CDR3 is 13 residues. The CDR3 sequence is CASKRLVTGELFF. The CDR3 nucleotides are TGTGCCAGCAAAAGACTGGTCACCGGGGAGCTGTTTTTT.

The rearrangement links TRBV7-9 to TRBJ2-7; possible D gene TRBD1, 6 bases. Germline CDR1 reads SEHNR; CDR2 reads FQNEAQ (reference sequence). This CDR3 spans 13 amino acids. V was trimmed by 0 bases and J by 4 bases, leaving 7 bases between them. The CDR3 nucleotides are TGTGCCAGCAGCTTAGCGGACAGATACGAGCAGTACTTC. Translated, it gives CASSLADRYEQYF.

The chain is built from TRBV7-9 and TRBJ2-1, with D uncertain. The CDR3 has 15 residues. Germline CDR1 reads SEHNR; CDR2 reads FQNEAQ (reference sequence). Trimming took off 8 bases at V and 0 bases at J, with 14 bases between the two ends. Here the CDR3 reads CASSGWASSYNEQFF. The DNA for the CDR3 is TGTGCCAGCTCCGGTTGGGCAAGCTCCTACAATGAGCAGTTCTTC.